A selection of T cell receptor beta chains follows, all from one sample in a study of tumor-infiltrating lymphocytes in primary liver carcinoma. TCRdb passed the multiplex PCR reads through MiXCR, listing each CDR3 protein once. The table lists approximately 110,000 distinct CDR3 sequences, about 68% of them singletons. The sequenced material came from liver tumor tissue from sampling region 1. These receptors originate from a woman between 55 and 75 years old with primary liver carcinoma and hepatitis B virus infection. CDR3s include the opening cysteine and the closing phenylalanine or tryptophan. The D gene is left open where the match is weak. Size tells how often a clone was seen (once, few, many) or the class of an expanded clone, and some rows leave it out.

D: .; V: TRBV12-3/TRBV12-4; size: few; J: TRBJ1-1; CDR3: CASSSRGGGTEAFF; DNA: TGTGCCAGCAGTTCCCGGGGGGGGGGCACTGAAGCTTTCTTT
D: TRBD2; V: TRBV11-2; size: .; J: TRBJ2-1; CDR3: CASSWSSGSELFF; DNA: TGTGCCAGCAGCTGGAGTAGCGGGTCAGAGCTCTTCTTC
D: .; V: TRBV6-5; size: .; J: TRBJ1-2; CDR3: CGSSYGTYDGYTF; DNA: TGTGGCAGCAGTTATGGAACGTACGATGGCTACACCTTC
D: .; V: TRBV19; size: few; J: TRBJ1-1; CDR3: CASSEKGTEAFF; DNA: TGTGCCAGTAGTGAAAAAGGCACTGAAGCTTTCTTT
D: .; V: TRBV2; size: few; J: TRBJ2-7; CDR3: CASSGGTESGLWNEQYF; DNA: TGTGCCAGCAGCGGAGGGACAGAAAGCGGGCTCTGGAACGAGCAGTACTTC
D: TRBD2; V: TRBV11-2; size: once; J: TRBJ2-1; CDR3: CATSLASGSGPPYNDQFF; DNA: TGTGCCACCTCGCTGGCTAGCGGGAGCGGGCCCCCCTACAATGATCAGTTCTTC
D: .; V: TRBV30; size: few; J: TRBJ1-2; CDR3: CAWRAGKSGYTF; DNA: TGTGCCTGGAGGGCAGGAAAAAGTGGCTACACCTTC
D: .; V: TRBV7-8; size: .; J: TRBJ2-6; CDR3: CASSPTPGLTISGANVLTF; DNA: TGTGCCAGCAGCCCGACTCCTGGACTTACTATCTCTGGGGCCAACGTCCTGACTTTC
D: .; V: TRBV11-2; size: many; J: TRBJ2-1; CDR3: CASSIPRSSYNEQFF; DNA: TGTGCCAGCAGCATCCCCCGGAGCTCCTACAATGAGCAGTTCTTC
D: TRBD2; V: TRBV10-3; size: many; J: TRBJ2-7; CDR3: CAISDPGTTLSYEQYF; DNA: TGTGCCATCAGTGACCCCGGGACTACCCTCTCCTACGAGCAGTACTTC
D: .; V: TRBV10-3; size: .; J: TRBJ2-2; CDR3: CAISESRVPGGLFF; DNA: TGTGCCATCAGTGAGTCAAGGGTTCCCGGGGGCCTGTTTTTT
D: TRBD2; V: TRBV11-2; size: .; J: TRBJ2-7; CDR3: CASSLGSGSLEQHF; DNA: TGTGCCAGTAGCTTAGGTAGCGGGAGCCTCGAGCAGCACTTC
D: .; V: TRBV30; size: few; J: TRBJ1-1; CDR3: CAWNEQTNTEAFF; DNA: TGTGCCTGGAACGAACAGACGAACACTGAAGCTTTCTTT
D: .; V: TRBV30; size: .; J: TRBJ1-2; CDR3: CAWSLWRAPNPHGYTF; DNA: TGTGCCTGGAGTCTTTGGCGGGCCCCTAACCCTCATGGCTACACCTTC
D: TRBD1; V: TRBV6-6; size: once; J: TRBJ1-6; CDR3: CASSYGGTVKATLHF; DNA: TGTGCCAGTAGTTACGGCGGGACAGTCAAAGCCACCCTCCACTTT
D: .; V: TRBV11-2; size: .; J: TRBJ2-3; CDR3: CASSLDQGYTDMQYF; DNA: TGTGCAAGCAGCTTAGATCAGGGCTACACAGATATGCAGTATTTT
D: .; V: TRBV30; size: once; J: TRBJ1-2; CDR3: CAWTVAEGGGYTF; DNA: TGTGCCTGGACTGTAGCGGAGGGAGGAGGCTACACCTTC
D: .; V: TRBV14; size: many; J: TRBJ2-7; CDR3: CASSQVQGSYEQYF; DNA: TGTGCCAGCAGCCAAGTCCAGGGGTCCTACGAGCAGTACTTC
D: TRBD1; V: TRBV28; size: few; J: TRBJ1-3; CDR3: CASSYIGATGEDSGNTIYF; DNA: TGTGCCAGCAGTTACATAGGGGCGACAGGGGAAGACTCTGGAAACACCATATATTTT
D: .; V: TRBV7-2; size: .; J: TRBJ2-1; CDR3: CSSSPDSHNEQFF; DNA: TGTTCCAGCAGCCCAGACAGCCACAATGAGCAGTTCTTC
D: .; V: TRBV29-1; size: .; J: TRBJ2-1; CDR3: CSVEGYRNNEEFF; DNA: TGCAGCGTTGAGGGGTATAGGAACAATGAGGAGTTCTTC
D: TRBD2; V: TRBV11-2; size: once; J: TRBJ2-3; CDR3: CANSYGLGHTDTQYF; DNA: TGTGCCAACAGCTACGGACTAGGACACACAGATACGCAGTATTTT
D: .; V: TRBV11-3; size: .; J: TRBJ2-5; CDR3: CASSPPRLLEETQYF; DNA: TGTGCCAGCAGCCCACCGAGACTTCTGGAGGAGACCCAGTACTTC
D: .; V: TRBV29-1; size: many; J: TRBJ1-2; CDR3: CSVEDLRDGGYTF; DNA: TGCAGCGTTGAAGATCTCCGGGACGGTGGCTACACCTTC
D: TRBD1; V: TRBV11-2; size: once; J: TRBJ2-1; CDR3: CASSTGGGASERRKQFF; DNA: TGTGCTAGCAGCACAGGGGGCGGGGCTAGCGAGAGGAGGAAGCAGTTCTTC
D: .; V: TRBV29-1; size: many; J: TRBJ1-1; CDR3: CSGGQLNTEAFF; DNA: TGCAGCGGCGGACAGCTGAACACTGAAGCTTTCTTT
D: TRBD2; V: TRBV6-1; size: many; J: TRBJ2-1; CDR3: CASSEGQRGFLNEQFF; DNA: TGTGCCAGCAGTGAAGGTCAGCGGGGATTCCTTAATGAGCAGTTCTTC
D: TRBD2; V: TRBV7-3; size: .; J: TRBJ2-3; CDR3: CASSLGAGGIDTQCF; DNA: TGTGCCAGCAGCTTAGGAGCGGGAGGCATAGATACGCAGTGTTTT
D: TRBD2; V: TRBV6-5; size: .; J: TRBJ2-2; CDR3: CASGFGASGFSGELFF; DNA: TGTGCCAGCGGTTTCGGAGCTAGCGGGTTCTCCGGGGAGCTGTTTTTC
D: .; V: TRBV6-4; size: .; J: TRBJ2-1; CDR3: CANSGGEGTYNEQFF; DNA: TGTGCCAACAGTGGGGGTGAGGGAACCTACAATGAGCAGTTCTTC
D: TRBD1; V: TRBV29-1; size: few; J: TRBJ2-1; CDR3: CSVCTDRHRDEQFF; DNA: TGTAGCGTTTGTACGGACAGGCATAGAGATGAGCAGTTCTTC
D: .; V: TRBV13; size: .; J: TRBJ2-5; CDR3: CAISLTRRGTQYF; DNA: TGTGCCATCAGCTTAACCAGGAGGGGGACCCAGTACTTC
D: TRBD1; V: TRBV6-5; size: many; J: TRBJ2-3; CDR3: CASSFLTGPDTQYF; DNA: TGTGCCAGCAGTTTCCTGACAGGGCCAGATACGCAGTATTTT
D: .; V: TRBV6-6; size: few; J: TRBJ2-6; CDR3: CASFRTGISGANVLTF; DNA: TGTGCCAGCTTTAGAACAGGAATCTCTGGGGCCAACGTCCTGACTTTC
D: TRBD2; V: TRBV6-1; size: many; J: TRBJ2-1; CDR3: CASSEGGLGNEQFF; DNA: TGTGCCAGCAGTGAAGGGGGACTAGGGAATGAGCAGTTCTTC
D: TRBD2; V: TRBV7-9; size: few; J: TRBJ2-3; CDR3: CASSQGLAGVSDTQYF; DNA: TGTGCCAGCAGCCAGGGACTAGCGGGAGTGTCAGATACGCAGTATTTT
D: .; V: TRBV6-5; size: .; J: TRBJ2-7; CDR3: CASSYARQPRSYAQYF; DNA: TGTGCCAGCAGTTACGCTCGCCAGCCGAGGTCCTACGCGCAGTACTTC
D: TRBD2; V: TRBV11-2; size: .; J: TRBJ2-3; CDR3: CASSLVGLTYTSDTLYF; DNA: TGTGCCAGCAGTTTAGTGGGACTAACGTACACGTCAGATACGCTGTATTTT
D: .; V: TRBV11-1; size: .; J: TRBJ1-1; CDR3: CAGRSGLQNPEAFF; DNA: TGTGCCGGCAGGTCGGGACTGCAGAACCCTGAAGCTTTCTTT
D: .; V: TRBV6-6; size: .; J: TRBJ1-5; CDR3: CAGSYQTHQPQHF; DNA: TGTGCAGGCAGTTACCAGACCCATCAGCCTCAGCATTTT
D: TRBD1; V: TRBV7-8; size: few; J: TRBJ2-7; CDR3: CASRLGAGGDYEQYF; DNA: TGTGCCAGCAGACTGGGGGCAGGGGGCGACTACGAGCAGTACTTC
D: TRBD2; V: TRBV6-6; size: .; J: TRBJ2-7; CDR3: CTSSHRGGDEQYF; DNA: TGTACCAGCAGTCACCGGGGGGGCGACGAGCAGTACTTC
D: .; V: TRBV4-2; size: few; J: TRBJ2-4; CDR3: CASSQVPRTTGKNIQYF; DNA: TGTGCCAGCAGCCAAGTACCTCGGACAACGGGCAAAAACATTCAGTACTTC
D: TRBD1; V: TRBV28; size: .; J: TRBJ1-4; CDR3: CASTRTGAVANEKLFF; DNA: TGTGCCAGCACCCGGACAGGCGCGGTGGCTAATGAAAAACTGTTTTTT
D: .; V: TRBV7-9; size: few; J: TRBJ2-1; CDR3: CASSLYGRGYNEQFF; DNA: TGTGCCAGCAGCTTATACGGGAGAGGGTACAATGAGCAGTTCTTC
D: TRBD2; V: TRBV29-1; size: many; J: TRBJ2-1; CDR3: CSVEWMSASGSLDEQFF; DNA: TGCAGCGTTGAATGGATGTCGGCTAGCGGGAGTTTGGATGAGCAGTTCTTC
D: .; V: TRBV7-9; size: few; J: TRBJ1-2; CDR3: CASSLRGDANYGYTF; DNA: TGTGCCAGCAGCTTGCGAGGGGACGCTAACTATGGCTACACCTTC
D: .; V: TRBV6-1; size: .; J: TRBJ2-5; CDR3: CASLKTGSQETLYF; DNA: TGTGCCAGTCTTAAGACAGGCTCCCAAGAGACCCTGTACTTC
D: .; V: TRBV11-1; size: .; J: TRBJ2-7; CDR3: CALSPRIAGLREQYF; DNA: TGTGCCCTCAGCCCTCGGATAGCAGGACTACGCGAGCAGTACTTC
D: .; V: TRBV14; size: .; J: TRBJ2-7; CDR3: CASSQTRQKQYF; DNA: TGTGCCAGCAGCCAAACTCGCCAGAAGCAGTACTTC
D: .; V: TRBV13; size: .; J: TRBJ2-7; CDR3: CASSPRPGNSYEQYF; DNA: TGTGCCAGCAGCCCCCGGCCAGGGAACTCCTACGAGCAGTACTTC
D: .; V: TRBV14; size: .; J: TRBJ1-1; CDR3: CASSQKRTGQGTEVIF; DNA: TGTGCCAGCAGCCAAAAAAGGACGGGCCAGGGCACTGAAGTTATCTTT
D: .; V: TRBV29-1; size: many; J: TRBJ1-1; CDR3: CSAGEAFF; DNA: TGCAGCGCAGGAGAAGCTTTCTTT